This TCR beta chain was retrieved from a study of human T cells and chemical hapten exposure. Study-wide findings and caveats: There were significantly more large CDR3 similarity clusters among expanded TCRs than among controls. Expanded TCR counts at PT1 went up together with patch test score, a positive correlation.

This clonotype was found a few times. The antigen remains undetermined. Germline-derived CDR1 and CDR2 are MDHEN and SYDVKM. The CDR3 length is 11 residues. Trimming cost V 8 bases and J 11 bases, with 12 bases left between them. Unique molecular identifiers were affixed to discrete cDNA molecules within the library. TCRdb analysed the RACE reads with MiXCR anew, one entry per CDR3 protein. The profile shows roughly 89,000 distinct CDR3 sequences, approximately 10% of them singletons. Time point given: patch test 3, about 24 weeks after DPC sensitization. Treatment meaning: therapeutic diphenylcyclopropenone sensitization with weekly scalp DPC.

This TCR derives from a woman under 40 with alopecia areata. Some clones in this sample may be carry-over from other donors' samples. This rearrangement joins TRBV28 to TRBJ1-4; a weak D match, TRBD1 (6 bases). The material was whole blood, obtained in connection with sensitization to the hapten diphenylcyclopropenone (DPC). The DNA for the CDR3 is TGTGCCAGCTGGGGGGCTGTTAAACTGTTTTTT. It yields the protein CASWGAVKLFF.